This record covers a single T cell receptor (beta chain). No antigen is known for it. Single viable CD3+CD4+CD8-CD45RO+ cells were sorted as the memory CD4+ T cells. Donors' CMV status reflects serum IgG against pp150, pp28, p38, p52. Positive selection with CD4 microbeads enriched total CD4+ T cells. The data are from a study of memory CD4+ T cells and cytomegalovirus serostatus. Study-level findings and limits: Repertoires predicted CMV serostatus with median bootstrapped AUC of about 0.94. Of around 160 reported CMV TCRbeta sequences, roughly 67 were found in memory CD4+ repertoires.

This table comes from immunoSEQ multiplex PCR, and its TCRdb copy is limited to in-frame clones, with some not included. The repertoire holds 40,000 to 50,000 clones, with more than 65% as singletons. The V gene's germline CDR1 is MDHEN and CDR2 SYDVKM. CDR3 size: 13 residues. The V and J ends lost 7 bases and 1 base respectively, with 10 bases between them. The chain combines TRBV28 with TRBJ2-5, with D tentatively TRBD1 (6 bases). Sequencing was carried out using memory CD4+ T cells from blood. The source of this sequence is an adult in good health and CMV-seronegative. The CDR3 reads CASTRGIQETQYF. The CDR3 nucleotides are TGTGCCAGCACCAGGGGCATCCAAGAGACCCAGTACTTC.